This TCR beta chain is drawn from a study of blood T cell repertoires in COVID-19. Here immunoSEQ multiplex PCR was the method, and the copy in TCRdb shows in-frame clones only, minus some. The table records approximately 270,000 clones, around 89% of them present only once. Trimming at V came to 0 bases and at J to 2 bases, leaving 2 bases not matched to a gene. The CDR3 runs to 15 residues. The V gene's germline CDR1 is SGHRS and CDR2 YFSETQ. The receptor's source is a man aged 25-40 years with acute or convalescent COVID-19. V and J are TRBV5-1 and TRBJ1-5; 7 positions match TRBD1. The material sequenced was peripheral blood. CDR3 in amino acids: CASSLDRGGNQPQHF. As DNA, the CDR3 is TGCGCCAGCAGCTTGGACAGGGGAGGCAATCAGCCCCAGCATTTT.